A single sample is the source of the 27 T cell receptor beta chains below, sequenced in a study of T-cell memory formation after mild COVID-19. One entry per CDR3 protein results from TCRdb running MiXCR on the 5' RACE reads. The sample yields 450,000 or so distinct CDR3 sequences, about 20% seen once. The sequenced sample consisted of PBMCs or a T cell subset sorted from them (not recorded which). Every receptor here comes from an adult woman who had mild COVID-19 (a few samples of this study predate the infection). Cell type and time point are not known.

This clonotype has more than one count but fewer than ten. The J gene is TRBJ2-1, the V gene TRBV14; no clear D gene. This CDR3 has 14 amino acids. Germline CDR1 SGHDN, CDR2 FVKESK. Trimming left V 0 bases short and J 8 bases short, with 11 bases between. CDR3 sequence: CASSQDLGYDEQFF. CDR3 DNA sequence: TGTGCCAGCAGCCAAGATTTAGGGTATGATGAGCAGTTCTTC.

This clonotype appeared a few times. CDR3 in DNA: TGTGCCAGCAGAGAACAGGGGGCGCTGAGCGGGGAGCTGTTTTTT. Amino acid sequence: CASREQGALSGELFF. V and J are TRBV2 and TRBJ2-2; 9 bases line up with TRBD1. CDR1 is SNHLY and CDR2 is FYNNEI in the germline V gene. The CDR3 is 15 residues long. Trimming took 6 bases from V and 7 from J; bases not matched to a gene: 9.

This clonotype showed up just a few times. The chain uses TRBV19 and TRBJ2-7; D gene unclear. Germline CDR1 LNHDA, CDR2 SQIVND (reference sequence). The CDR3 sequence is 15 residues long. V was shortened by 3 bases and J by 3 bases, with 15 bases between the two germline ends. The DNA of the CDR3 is TGTGCCAGTAGTATGGCGTCGGAGTGGAACTACGAGCAGTACTTC. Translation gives CASSMASEWNYEQYF. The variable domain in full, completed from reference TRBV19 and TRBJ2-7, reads DGGITQSPKYLFRKEGQNVTLSCEQNLNHDAMYWYRQDPGQGLRLIYYSQIVNDFQKGDIAEGYSVSREKKESFPLTVTSAQKNPTAFYLCASSMASEWNYEQYFGPGTRLTVT.

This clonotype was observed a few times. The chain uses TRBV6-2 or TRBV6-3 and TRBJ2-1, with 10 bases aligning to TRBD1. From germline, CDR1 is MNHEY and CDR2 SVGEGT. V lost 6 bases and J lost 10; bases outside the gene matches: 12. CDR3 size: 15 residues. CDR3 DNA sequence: TGTGCCAGCAGCCATAAGAGACAGGGGGCAGGAGAGCAGTTCTTC. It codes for CASSHKRQGAGEQFF.

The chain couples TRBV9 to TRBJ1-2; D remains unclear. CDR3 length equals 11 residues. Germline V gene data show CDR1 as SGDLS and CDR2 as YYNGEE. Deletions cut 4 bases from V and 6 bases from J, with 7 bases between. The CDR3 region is CASSNPNGYTF. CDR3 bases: TGTGCCAGCAGCAATCCCAATGGCTACACCTTC.

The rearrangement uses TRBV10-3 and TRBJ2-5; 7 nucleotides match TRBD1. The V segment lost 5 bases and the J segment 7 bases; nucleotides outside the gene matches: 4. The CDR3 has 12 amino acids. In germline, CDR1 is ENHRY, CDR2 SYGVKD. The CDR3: CAISTGDGTQYF. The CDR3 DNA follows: TGTGCCATCAGTACAGGGGATGGGACCCAGTACTTC.

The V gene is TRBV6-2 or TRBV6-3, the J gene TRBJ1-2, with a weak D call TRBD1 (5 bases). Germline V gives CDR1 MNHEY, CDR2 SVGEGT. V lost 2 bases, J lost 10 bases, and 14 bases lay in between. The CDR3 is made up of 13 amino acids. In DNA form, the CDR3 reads TGTGCCAGCAGTTACGACAGCCTGCCTGTCTACACCTTC. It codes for CASSYDSLPVYTF.

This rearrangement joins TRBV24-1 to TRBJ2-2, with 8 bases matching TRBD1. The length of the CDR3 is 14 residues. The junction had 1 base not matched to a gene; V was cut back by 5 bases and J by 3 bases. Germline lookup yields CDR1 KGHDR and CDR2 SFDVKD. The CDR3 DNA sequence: TGTGCCACCAGTGGACAGGGGCACACCGGGGAGCTGTTTTTT. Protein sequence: CATSGQGHTGELFF.

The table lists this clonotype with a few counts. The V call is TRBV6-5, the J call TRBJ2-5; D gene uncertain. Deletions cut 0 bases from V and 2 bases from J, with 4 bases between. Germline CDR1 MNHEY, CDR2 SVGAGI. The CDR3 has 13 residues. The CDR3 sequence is CASSYSSQETQYF. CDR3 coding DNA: TGTGCCAGCAGTTACTCGAGTCAAGAGACCCAGTACTTC.

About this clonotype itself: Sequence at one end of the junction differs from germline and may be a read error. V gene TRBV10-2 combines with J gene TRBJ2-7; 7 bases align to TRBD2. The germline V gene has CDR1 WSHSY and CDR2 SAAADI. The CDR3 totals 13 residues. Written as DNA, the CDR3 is TGCGCCAGCAGTGTTCCCAGGACTAGACTCCTGAACTTC. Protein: CASSVPRTRLLNF.

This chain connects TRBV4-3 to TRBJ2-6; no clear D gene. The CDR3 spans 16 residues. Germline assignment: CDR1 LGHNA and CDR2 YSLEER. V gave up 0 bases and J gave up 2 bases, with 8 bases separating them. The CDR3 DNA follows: TGCGCCAGCAGCCAAGATACCCAGACTGGGGCCAACGTCCTGACTTTC. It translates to CASSQDTQTGANVLTF.

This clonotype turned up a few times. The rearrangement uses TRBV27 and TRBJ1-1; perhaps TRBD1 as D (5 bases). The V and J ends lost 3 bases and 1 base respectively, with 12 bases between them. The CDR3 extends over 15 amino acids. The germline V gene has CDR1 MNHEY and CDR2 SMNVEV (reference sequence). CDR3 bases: TGTGCCAGCAGTTTCGCGGGGGGAGGGAACACTGAAGCTTTCTTT. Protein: CASSFAGGGNTEAFF.

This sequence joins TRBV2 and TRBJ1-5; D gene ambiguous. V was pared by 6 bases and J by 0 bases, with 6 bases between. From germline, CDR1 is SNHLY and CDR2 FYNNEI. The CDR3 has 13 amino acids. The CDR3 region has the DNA TGTGCCAGCAGCGTCTATAGCAATCAGCCCCAGCATTTT. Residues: CASSVYSNQPQHF.

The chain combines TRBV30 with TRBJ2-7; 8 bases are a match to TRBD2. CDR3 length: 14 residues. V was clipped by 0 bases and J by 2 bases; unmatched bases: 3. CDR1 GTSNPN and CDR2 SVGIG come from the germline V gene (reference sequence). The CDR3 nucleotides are TGTGCCTGGAGTGTACGGGGGGGTGCCTACGAGCAGTACTTC. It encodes CAWSVRGGAYEQYF.

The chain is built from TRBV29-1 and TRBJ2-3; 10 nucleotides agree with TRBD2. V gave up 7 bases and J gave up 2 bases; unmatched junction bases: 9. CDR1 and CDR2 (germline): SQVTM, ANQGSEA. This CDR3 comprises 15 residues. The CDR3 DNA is TGCAGCGCCCAGACTAGCGGGTCTACCACAGATACGCAGTATTTT. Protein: CSAQTSGSTTDTQYF.

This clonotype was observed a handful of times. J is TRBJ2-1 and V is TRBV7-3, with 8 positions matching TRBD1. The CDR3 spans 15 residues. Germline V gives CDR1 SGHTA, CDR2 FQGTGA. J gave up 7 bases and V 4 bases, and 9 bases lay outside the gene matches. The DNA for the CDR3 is TGTGCCAGCAGCTCTCAGGGGGCCCTAGGTAATGAGCAGTTCTTC. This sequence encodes CASSSQGALGNEQFF.

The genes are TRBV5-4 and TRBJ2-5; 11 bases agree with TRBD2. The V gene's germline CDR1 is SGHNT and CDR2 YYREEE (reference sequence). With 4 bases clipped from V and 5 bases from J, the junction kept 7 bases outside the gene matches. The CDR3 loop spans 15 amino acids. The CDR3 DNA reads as TGTGCCAGCAGCGCGGAACTAGCGGGGGACGAGACCCAGTACTTC. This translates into CASSAELAGDETQYF. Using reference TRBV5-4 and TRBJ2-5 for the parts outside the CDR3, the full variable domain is ETGVTQSPTHLIKTRGQQVTLRCSSQSGHNTVSWYQQALGQGPQFIFQYYREEENGRGNFPPRFSGLQFPNYSSELNVNALELDDSALYLCASSAELAGDETQYFGPGTRLLVL.

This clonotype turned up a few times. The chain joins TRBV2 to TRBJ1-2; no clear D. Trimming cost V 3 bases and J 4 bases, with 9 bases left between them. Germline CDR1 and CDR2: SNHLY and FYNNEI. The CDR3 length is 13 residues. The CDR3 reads CASSEEQIYGYTF. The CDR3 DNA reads TGTGCCAGCAGTGAGGAACAGATCTATGGCTACACCTTC.

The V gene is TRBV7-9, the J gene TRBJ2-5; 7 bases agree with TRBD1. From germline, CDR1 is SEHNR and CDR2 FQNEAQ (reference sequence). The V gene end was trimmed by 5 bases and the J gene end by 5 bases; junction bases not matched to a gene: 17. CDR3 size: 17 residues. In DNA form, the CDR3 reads TGTGCCAGCAGCCCTTTTGAGGGGGCGCTATGGGAGGAGACCCAGTACTTC. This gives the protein CASSPFEGALWEETQYF.

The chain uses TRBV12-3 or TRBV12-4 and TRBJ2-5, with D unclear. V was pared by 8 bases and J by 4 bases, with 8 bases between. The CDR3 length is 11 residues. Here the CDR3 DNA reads TGTGCCAGCGGTTGGACAGAGACCCAGTACTTC. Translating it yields CASGWTETQYF.

The CDR3 loop reads CASSSSGRSSDEQFF. CDR3 sequence (DNA): TGTGCCAGCAGCTCTAGCGGGAGGAGTAGTGATGAGCAGTTCTTC. The chain joins TRBV7-9 to TRBJ2-1; 11 bases map to TRBD2. The CDR3 sequence is 15 residues long. After removal of 4 bases from V and 8 bases from J, the junction contained 7 bases not matched to a gene. Germline CDR1 reads SEHNR; CDR2 reads FQNEAQ (reference sequence).

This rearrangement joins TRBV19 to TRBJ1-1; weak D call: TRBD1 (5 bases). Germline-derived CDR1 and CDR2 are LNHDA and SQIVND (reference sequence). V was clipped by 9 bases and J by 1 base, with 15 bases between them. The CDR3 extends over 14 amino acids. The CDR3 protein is CASFTDTPNTEAFF. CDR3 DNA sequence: TGTGCCAGCTTCACGGACACGCCGAACACTGAAGCTTTCTTT.

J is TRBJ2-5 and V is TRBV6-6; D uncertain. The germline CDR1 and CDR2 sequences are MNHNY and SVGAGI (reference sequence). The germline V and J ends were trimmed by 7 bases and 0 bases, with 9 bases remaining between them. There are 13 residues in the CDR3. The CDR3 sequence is CASMPRYQETQYF. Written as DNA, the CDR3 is TGTGCCAGCATGCCCAGGTACCAAGAGACCCAGTACTTC.

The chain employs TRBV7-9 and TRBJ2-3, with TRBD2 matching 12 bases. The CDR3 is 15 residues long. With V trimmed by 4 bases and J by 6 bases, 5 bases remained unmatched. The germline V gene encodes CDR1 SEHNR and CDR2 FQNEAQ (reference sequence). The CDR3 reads CASSWGLAGLDTQYF. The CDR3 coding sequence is TGTGCCAGCAGCTGGGGACTAGCGGGTCTGGATACGCAGTATTTT.

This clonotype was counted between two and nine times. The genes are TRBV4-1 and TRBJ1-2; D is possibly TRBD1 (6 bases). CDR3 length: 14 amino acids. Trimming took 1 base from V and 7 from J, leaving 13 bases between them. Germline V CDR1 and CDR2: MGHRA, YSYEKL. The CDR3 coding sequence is TGCGCCAGCAGCCAAGCACAGGGCAAGGTTGGCTACACCTTC. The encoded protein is CASSQAQGKVGYTF.

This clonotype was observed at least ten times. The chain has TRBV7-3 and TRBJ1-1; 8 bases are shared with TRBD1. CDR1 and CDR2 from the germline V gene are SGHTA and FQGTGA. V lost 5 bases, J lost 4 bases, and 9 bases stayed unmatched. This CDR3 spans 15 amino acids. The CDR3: CASSLEQGVGTEAFF. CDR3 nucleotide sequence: TGTGCCAGCAGCCTAGAACAGGGGGTTGGCACTGAAGCTTTCTTT.

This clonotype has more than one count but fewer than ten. CDR3 sequence reads: CASRPPQGAHGYTF. The CDR3 nucleotides read TGTGCCAGCAGACCACCCCAGGGGGCGCATGGCTACACCTTC. This sequence joins TRBV9 and TRBJ1-2, with 8 bases matching TRBD1. V was pared by 5 bases and J by 6 bases, with 9 bases of the junction left unmatched. The germline gives CDR1 SGDLS, CDR2 YYNGEE. This CDR3 contains 14 residues. The variable domain in full, completed from reference TRBV9 and TRBJ1-2, reads DSGVTQTPKHLITATGQRVTLRCSPRSGDLSVYWYQQSLDQGLQFLIQYYNGEERAKGNILERFSAQQFPDLHSELNLSSLELGDSALYFCASRPPQGAHGYTFGSGTRLTVV.